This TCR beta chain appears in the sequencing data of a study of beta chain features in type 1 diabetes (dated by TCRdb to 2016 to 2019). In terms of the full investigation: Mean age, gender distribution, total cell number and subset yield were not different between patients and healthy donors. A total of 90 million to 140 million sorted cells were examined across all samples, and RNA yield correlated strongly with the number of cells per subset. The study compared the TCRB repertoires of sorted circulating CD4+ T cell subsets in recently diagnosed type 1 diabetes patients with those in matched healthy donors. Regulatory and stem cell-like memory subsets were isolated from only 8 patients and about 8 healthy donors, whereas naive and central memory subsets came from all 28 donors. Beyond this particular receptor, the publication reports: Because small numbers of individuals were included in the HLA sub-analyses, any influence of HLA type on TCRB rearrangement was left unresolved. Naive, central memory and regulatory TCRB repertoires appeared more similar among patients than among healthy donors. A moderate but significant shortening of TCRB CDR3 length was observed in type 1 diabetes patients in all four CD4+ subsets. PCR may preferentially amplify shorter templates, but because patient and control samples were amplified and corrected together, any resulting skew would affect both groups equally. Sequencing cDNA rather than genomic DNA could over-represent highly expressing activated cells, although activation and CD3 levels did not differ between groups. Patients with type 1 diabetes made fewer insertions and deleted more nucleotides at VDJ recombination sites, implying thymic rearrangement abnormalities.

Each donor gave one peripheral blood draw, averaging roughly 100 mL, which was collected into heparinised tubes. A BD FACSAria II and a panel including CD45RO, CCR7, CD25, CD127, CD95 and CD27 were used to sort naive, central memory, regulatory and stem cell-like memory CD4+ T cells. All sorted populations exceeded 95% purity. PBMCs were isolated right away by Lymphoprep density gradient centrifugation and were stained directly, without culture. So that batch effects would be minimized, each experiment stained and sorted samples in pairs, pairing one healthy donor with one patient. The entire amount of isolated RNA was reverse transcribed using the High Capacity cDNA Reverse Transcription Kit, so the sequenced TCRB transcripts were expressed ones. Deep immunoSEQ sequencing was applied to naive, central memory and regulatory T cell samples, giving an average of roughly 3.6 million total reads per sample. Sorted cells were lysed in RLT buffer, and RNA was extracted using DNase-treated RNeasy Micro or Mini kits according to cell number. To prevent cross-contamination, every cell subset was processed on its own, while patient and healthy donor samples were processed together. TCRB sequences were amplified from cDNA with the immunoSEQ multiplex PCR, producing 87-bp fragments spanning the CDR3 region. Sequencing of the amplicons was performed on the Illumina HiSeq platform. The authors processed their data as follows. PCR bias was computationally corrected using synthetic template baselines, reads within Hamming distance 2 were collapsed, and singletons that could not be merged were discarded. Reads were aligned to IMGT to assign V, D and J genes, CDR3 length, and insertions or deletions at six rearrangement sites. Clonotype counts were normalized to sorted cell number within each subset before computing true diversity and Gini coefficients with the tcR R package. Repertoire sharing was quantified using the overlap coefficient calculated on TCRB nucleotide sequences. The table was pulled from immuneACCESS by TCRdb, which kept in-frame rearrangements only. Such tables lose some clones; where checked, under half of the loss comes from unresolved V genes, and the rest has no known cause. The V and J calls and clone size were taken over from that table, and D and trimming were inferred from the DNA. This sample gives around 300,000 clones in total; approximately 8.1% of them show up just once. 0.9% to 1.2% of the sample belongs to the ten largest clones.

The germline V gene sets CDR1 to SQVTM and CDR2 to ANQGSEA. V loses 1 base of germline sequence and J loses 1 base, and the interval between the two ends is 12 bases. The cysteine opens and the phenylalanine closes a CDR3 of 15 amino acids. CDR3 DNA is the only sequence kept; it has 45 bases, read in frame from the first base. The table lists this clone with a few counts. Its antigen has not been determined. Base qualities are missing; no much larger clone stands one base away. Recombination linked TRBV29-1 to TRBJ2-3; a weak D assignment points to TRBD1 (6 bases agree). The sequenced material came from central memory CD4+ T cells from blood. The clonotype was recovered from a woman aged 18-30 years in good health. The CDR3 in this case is CSVEVVGAGTDTQYF. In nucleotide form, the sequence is TGCAGCGTTGAAGTTGTGGGGGCTGGCACAGATACGCAGTATTTT.